This is a list of T cell receptor beta chains from one sample in a study of shared clonotypes between healthy human individuals. The data were produced by immunoSEQ multiplex PCR, yet TCRdb's version contains in-frame clones alone and is incomplete. The sample records about 1,800,000 clones, approximately 94% being singletons. The sample was naive CD8+ T cells sorted from blood. The receptor source for this set is a man between 18 and 35 years old in good health. Both conserved end residues are part of each CDR3. D genes are given only for firm matches. Size is omitted from some rows. Given values are once, few, many or a class for expanded clones.

d_gene | abundance | len | j_gene | v_gene | CDR3nt | CDR3aa
TRBD1 | once | 13 | TRBJ1-1 | TRBV13 | TGTGCCAGCAGCTTACAGGGGGCCACTGAAGCTTTCTTT | CASSLQGATEAFF
TRBD1 | once | 15 | TRBJ2-7 | TRBV4-1 | TGCGCCAGCAGCCAGCTCATGACAGGGGTCGACGAGCAGTACTTC | CASSQLMTGVDEQYF
TRBD1 | . | 19 | TRBJ2-1 | TRBV30 | TGTGCCTGGGGCTCAGAGGGGACAGGAGATACCGCAACCTACAATGAGCAGTTCTTC | CAWGSEGTGDTATYNEQFF
. | . | 14 | TRBJ1-2 | TRBV6-1 | TGTGCCAGCAGTGAGATTGGGGACATCTATGGCTACACCTTC | CASSEIGDIYGYTF
. | . | 15 | TRBJ2-1 | TRBV11-2 | TGTGCCAGCAGCTTAGATCCGGGGGCCTACAATGAGCAGTTCTTC | CASSLDPGAYNEQFF
. | . | 15 | TRBJ1-3 | TRBV19 | TGTGCCAGTAGTATCACCGACGACTCTGGAAACACCATATATTTT | CASSITDDSGNTIYF
TRBD1 | . | 13 | TRBJ1-1 | TRBV6-5 | TGTGCCAGCAGCCAAGACAGGGGCACTGAAGCTTTCTTT | CASSQDRGTEAFF
. | . | 13 | TRBJ1-2 | TRBV13 | TGTGCCAGCAAGATCGGGCAGGACTATGGCTACACCTTC | CASKIGQDYGYTF
. | . | 15 | TRBJ1-1 | TRBV9 | TGTGCCAGCAGCGTATACAGTACCATGAACACTGAAGCTTTCTTT | CASSVYSTMNTEAFF
TRBD2 | few | 14 | TRBJ2-2 | TRBV19 | TGTGCCAGCAGCGGGAGGGTTAACACCGGGGAGCTGTTTTTT | CASSGRVNTGELFF
. | . | 14 | TRBJ2-7 | TRBV7-2 | TGTGCCAGCAGCTTCCCGGGCGTAACCTACGAGCAGTACTTC | CASSFPGVTYEQYF
. | . | 12 | TRBJ1-5 | TRBV5-5 | TGTGCCAGCAGCTTGACCGGACAGCCCCAGCATTTT | CASSLTGQPQHF
. | . | 14 | TRBJ2-4 | TRBV2 | TGTGCCAGCAGAGGGGCAGTAGCCAAAAACATTCAGTACTTC | CASRGAVAKNIQYF
. | . | 15 | TRBJ2-7 | TRBV21-1 | TGTGCCAGCAGCAAAGTAGAAGAGCCATCCTACGAGCAGTACTTC | CASSKVEEPSYEQYF
TRBD2 | . | 13 | TRBJ2-7 | TRBV10-3 | TGTGCCATCAGATCCGGGGAGGGATTGGAGCAGTACTTC | CAIRSGEGLEQYF
. | few | 13 | TRBJ2-5 | TRBV13 | TGTGCCAGCAGCTTAGCCCGCCAAGAGACCCAGTACTTC | CASSLARQETQYF
TRBD1 | . | 14 | TRBJ1-1 | TRBV7-9 | TGTGCCAGCAGCTTAGAGGACAGGGCAGAAGAAGCTTTCTTT | CASSLEDRAEEAFF
TRBD1 | . | 15 | TRBJ2-5 | TRBV9 | TGTGCCAGCAGCGTAGCGGGGACAGCACAAGAGACCCAGTACTTC | CASSVAGTAQETQYF
. | once | 14 | TRBJ1-4 | TRBV5-6 | TGTGCCAGCAGCTTGATGGGTTTTAATGAAAAACTGTTTTTT | CASSLMGFNEKLFF
. | . | 13 | TRBJ2-7 | TRBV18 | TGTGCCAGCTCACCACCCCGATCCTACGAGCAGTACTTC | CASSPPRSYEQYF
TRBD1 | . | 15 | TRBJ1-1 | TRBV27 | TGTGCCAGCAGTTTAGCCGGGACAGGCTTCACTGAAGCTTTCTTT | CASSLAGTGFTEAFF
TRBD1 | . | 13 | TRBJ1-2 | TRBV7-6 | TGTGCCAGCAGCTTAGTCAGGGGGGCTGGCTACACCTTC | CASSLVRGAGYTF
. | . | 16 | TRBJ1-1 | TRBV15 | TGTGCCACCAGCAGCAGTGGACTCACCATGAACACTGAAGCTTTCTTT | CATSSSGLTMNTEAFF
TRBD1 | . | 14 | TRBJ2-7 | TRBV2 | TGTGCCAGTGGGGGGACAGGGGTCTCCTACGAGCAGTACTTC | CASGGTGVSYEQYF
. | . | 14 | TRBJ2-3 | TRBV28 | TGTGCCAGCAGTTCGGGGCCCGGAGCAAATACGCAGTATTTT | CASSSGPGANTQYF
. | . | 14 | TRBJ1-2 | TRBV19 | TGTGCCAGTAGTATAAGTGGGGCTCCCTATGGCTACACCTTC | CASSISGAPYGYTF
TRBD2 | . | 17 | TRBJ2-3 | TRBV7-8 | TGTGCCAGCAGCCCCACGCTAGCGGGCGGAAGCACAGATACGCAGTATTTT | CASSPTLAGGSTDTQYF
. | . | 14 | TRBJ2-3 | TRBV13 | TGTGCCAGCAGCATACGAGAGTTGGGAGATACGCAGTATTTT | CASSIRELGDTQYF
. | . | 14 | TRBJ2-7 | TRBV7-9 | TGTGCCAGCAGCCCGACTACAGCGGGCTTCGAGCAGTACTTC | CASSPTTAGFEQYF
. | . | 14 | TRBJ2-7 | TRBV5-5 | TGTGCCAGCGCCCTGGGGGCAGACGCCTACGAGCAGTACTTC | CASALGADAYEQYF
. | . | 15 | TRBJ2-6 | TRBV9 | TGTGCCAGCAGCGTATGGGGCTCAGGGGCCAACGTCCTGACTTTC | CASSVWGSGANVLTF
TRBD1 | few | 14 | TRBJ1-5 | TRBV2 | TGTGCCAGCAGGGTGGGACAGGGGAACCAGCCCCAGCATTTT | CASRVGQGNQPQHF
. | . | 14 | TRBJ1-5 | TRBV9 | TGTGCCAGCAGCGTATCCGTCCTCGATCAGCCCCAGCATTTT | CASSVSVLDQPQHF
. | . | 15 | TRBJ2-3 | TRBV13 | TGTGCCAGCAGCCCCTCGGGGGGCGCGACAGATACGCAGTATTTT | CASSPSGGATDTQYF
. | . | 14 | TRBJ2-7 | TRBV7-2 | TGTGCCAGCAGCTTAGGGGGGACTGGATACGAGCAGTACTTC | CASSLGGTGYEQYF
TRBD2 | . | 16 | TRBJ2-1 | TRBV5-6 | TGTGCCAGCAGCTCCCAGACTAGCGGGGCCTACAATGAGCAGTTCTTC | CASSSQTSGAYNEQFF
TRBD1 | . | 15 | TRBJ2-7 | TRBV4-3 | TGCGCCAGCAGCCAACTTGACAGGGGGGGAACGGAGCAGTACTTC | CASSQLDRGGTEQYF
. | . | 16 | TRBJ1-1 | TRBV5-1 | TGCGCCAGCAGCTTGGCGTTAGGTCCGGGGAACACTGAAGCTTTCTTT | CASSLALGPGNTEAFF
TRBD2 | . | 15 | TRBJ2-3 | TRBV27 | TGTGCCAGCAGTTTACAGCGGGGGAGCACAGATACGCAGTATTTT | CASSLQRGSTDTQYF
. | . | 14 | TRBJ2-7 | TRBV28 | TGTGCCAGCAGTTTCGCGGGGGCCTTCTACGAGCAGTACTTC | CASSFAGAFYEQYF
. | . | 16 | TRBJ2-1 | TRBV28 | TGTGCCAGCAGCTCCCTGACCCTGATGGGCTACAATGAGCAGTTCTTC | CASSSLTLMGYNEQFF
. | . | 15 | TRBJ2-7 | TRBV6-1 | TGTGCCAGCAGTGAAGGTTCGGGGCCCGCCTACGAGCAGTACTTC | CASSEGSGPAYEQYF